This passage covers 21 T cell receptor beta chains from one sample sequenced in a study of OX40 agonist ivuxolimab in advanced cancers. TCRdb's table, derived via immunoSEQ multiplex PCR, lists solely in-frame clones and lacks some. The sample carries about 40,000 clones, roughly 91% recorded once. The source was CD4+ or CD8+ T cells sorted from blood, collected in a trial of the OX40 agonist ivuxolimab. All receptors derive from an adult with an advanced solid tumor such as melanoma, head and neck, liver or kidney cancer.

The gene calls are TRBV7-9 and TRBJ1-1, with a possible D match to TRBD1 (6 bases). This CDR3 region has 14 residues. Trimming shortened V by 1 base and J by 4 bases, and 10 bases separated the two germline ends. Per the germline V gene, CDR1 is SEHNR and CDR2 is FQNEAQ (reference sequence). The CDR3 here is CASSLGRGGTEAFF. CDR3 coding DNA: TGTGCCAGCAGCTTAGGTAGGGGGGGCACTGAAGCTTTCTTT.

V is TRBV5-1 and J is TRBJ2-1, with TRBD2 as a possible D gene (6 bases). The CDR3 covers 14 residues. V lost 0 bases and J lost 6, with 10 bases in between. Germline V gives CDR1 SGHRS, CDR2 YFSETQ. The CDR3 reads CASSLVLAGNEQFF. The CDR3 DNA is TGCGCCAGCAGCTTGGTACTAGCCGGCAATGAGCAGTTCTTC.

This chain connects TRBV5-4 to TRBJ2-1; TRBD2 aligns across 10 bases. The V segment lost 3 bases and the J segment 7 bases; nucleotides outside the gene matches: 10. Germline-derived CDR1 and CDR2 are SGHNT and YYREEE (reference sequence). The CDR3 is 16 residues long. Written as DNA, the CDR3 is TGTGCCAGCAGCTGGGGAAGCGGGGGGGCAAGGAATGAGCAGTTCTTC. Protein: CASSWGSGGARNEQFF.

The chain combines TRBV27 with TRBJ1-1; D might be TRBD1 (6 bases). This CDR3 contains 13 residues. Between the trimmed V and J ends, which lost 4 bases and 6 bases, there was a span of 12 bases. The germline V gene has CDR1 MNHEY and CDR2 SMNVEV (reference sequence). The CDR3 coding sequence is TGTGCCAGCAGTTGGGGGGGCCTTGCTGAAGCTTTCTTT. Residues: CASSWGGLAEAFF.

The CDR3 sequence is CASQGTGNEKLFF. CDR3 in DNA: TGTGCCAGTCAAGGGACAGGAAATGAAAAACTGTTTTTT. The genes are TRBV19 and TRBJ1-4, with 8 bases fitting TRBD1. In germline, CDR1 is LNHDA, CDR2 SQIVND (reference sequence). The CDR3 is 13 residues long. The junction had 4 bases not matched to a gene; V was cut back by 8 bases and J by 5 bases.

The rearrangement joins TRBV27 to TRBJ1-1; no reliable D call. V was clipped by 3 bases and J by 5 bases, with 10 bases between them. CDR3 size: 13 residues. CDR1 and CDR2 from the germline V gene are MNHEY and SMNVEV (reference sequence). The CDR3 loop is CASSFPGMTEAFF. The CDR3 region has the DNA TGTGCCAGCAGTTTCCCGGGAATGACTGAAGCTTTCTTT.

Concerning this clone: Since no conserved phenylalanine or tryptophan closes the CDR3, a read error is the likely cause. V and J are TRBV5-1 and TRBJ1-1; D ambiguous. Trimming removed 0 bases from V and 3 bases from J, with 9 bases in between. Germline V gives CDR1 SGHRS, CDR2 YFSETQ. The CDR3 spans 14 residues. The CDR3 sequence: CASSLERGDTEAFL. The DNA for the CDR3 is TGCGCCAGCAGCTTGGAAAGAGGAGACACTGAAGCTTTCCTT.

The chain has TRBV6-6 and TRBJ2-1, with D possibly TRBD2 on 5 matching bases. This CDR3 is 12 amino acids long. The germline V gene encodes CDR1 MNHNY and CDR2 SVGAGI (reference sequence). Trimming stripped 8 bases from V and 8 bases from J, with 13 bases between. CDR3 sequence (DNA): TGTGCCAGCGGGAAAGGAGGTGATGAGCAGTTCTTC. It encodes CASGKGGDEQFF.

V and J are TRBV9 and TRBJ2-3, with D possibly called TRBD1 or TRBD2 (5 bases each). Trimming removed 0 bases at V and 5 bases at J, with 16 bases between. The CDR3 covers 16 residues. From germline, CDR1 is SGDLS and CDR2 YYNGEE. This CDR3 reads CASSVGRGLNGDTQYF. The CDR3 coding sequence is TGTGCCAGCAGCGTAGGTCGGGGCCTTAATGGAGATACGCAGTATTTT.

The V call is TRBV7-9, the J call TRBJ2-3, with D perhaps matching TRBD1 (6 bases). Trimming left V 2 bases short and J 6 bases short, with 21 bases between. CDR3 length: 17 residues. CDR1 and CDR2 from the germline V gene are SEHNR and FQNEAQ (reference sequence). CDR3: CASSLLVRSQGPDTQYF. The CDR3 DNA follows: TGTGCCAGCAGCTTACTCGTGAGGTCCCAGGGGCCGGATACGCAGTATTTT.

This sequence joins TRBV5-6 and TRBJ2-6, with D tentatively TRBD1 (6 bases). Trimming cost V 2 bases and J 4 bases, with 10 bases left between them. Germline CDR1 is SGHDT and CDR2 is YYEEEE. The CDR3 contains 15 residues. CDR3 residues: CASSLTGSGANVLTF. As DNA, the CDR3 is TGTGCCAGCAGCTTAACAGGGTCAGGGGCCAACGTCCTGACTTTC.

The chain is built from TRBV5-1 and TRBJ1-2; unclear D gene. The V gene lost 1 base and the J gene lost 4 bases, with 8 bases spanning the gap. The V gene's germline CDR1 is SGHRS and CDR2 YFSETQ. This CDR3 comprises 13 residues. This chain's CDR3 is CASSLRELYGYTF. The CDR3 DNA reads as TGCGCCAGCAGCTTGCGGGAGCTCTATGGCTACACCTTC.

The J gene is TRBJ1-6, the V gene TRBV30; no clear D. Germline CDR1 reads GTSNPN; CDR2 reads SVGIG (reference sequence). The CDR3 sequence is 15 residues long. V lost 1 base to trimming and J lost 0 bases, with 7 bases between them. CDR3 bases: TGTGCCTGGAGTGAAAAGGGCTCCTATAATTCACCCCTCCACTTT. Its protein product is CAWSEKGSYNSPLHF.

V gene TRBV30 combines with J gene TRBJ1-6; weak D call: TRBD1 (5 bases). V was clipped by 5 bases and J by 9 bases, with 14 bases between them. The CDR3 length is 13 residues. Germline V gene data show CDR1 as GTSNPN and CDR2 as SVGIG (reference sequence). The chain's CDR3 is CAWELLGGSPLHF. The CDR3, as DNA: TGTGCCTGGGAACTTCTCGGGGGTTCACCCCTCCACTTT.

The chain links TRBV4-1 to TRBJ2-5, with D possibly TRBD2 on 7 matching bases. Per germline, CDR1 MGHRA and CDR2 YSYEKL. V lost 3 bases, J lost 0 bases, and 14 bases lay in between. The CDR3 length is 16 residues. CDR3 nucleotides: TGCGCCAGCAGCCACCGGGGGGCCAGGGACCAAGAGACCCAGTACTTC. It is translated as CASSHRGARDQETQYF.

This clone was seen a handful of times. J is TRBJ2-1 and V is TRBV7-6; unclear D gene. The CDR3 covers 14 residues. Trimming took off 1 base at V and 8 bases at J, with 12 bases between the two ends. Germline CDR1 reads SGHVS; CDR2 reads FNYEAQ. DNA for the CDR3: TGTGCCAGCAGCTTAGGACCCGCTGGGGATGAGCAGTTCTTC. Encoded protein: CASSLGPAGDEQFF.

As DNA, the CDR3 is TGTGCCAGCGGGGACAGTAATGAGCAGTTCTTC. Protein sequence: CASGDSNEQFF. The chain joins TRBV25-1 to TRBJ2-1, with 7 bases that match TRBD1. The germline CDR1 and CDR2 sequences are MGHDK and SYGVNS. With V trimmed by 8 bases and J by 7 bases, 2 bases remained unmatched. The CDR3 extends over 11 amino acids.

This chain connects TRBV11-3 to TRBJ1-1, with D unresolved. The CDR3 contains 15 residues. Germline V gene data show CDR1 as SGHNT and CDR2 as YENEEA. V gave up 5 bases and J gave up 7 bases, with 20 bases separating them. This CDR3 reads CASSQDLGSGNEAFF. The CDR3 DNA reads as TGTGCCAGCAGCCAAGATTTGGGGAGCGGAAATGAAGCTTTCTTT.

About this clone itself: One end of the junction is discordant with germline, which a read error may explain. V gene TRBV5-6 combines with J gene TRBJ2-3; no clear D. The CDR3 loop spans 15 amino acids. CDR1 and CDR2 from the germline V gene are SGHDT and YYEEEE. The CDR3 here is CASSLGTASTDTQYF. In DNA, the CDR3 is TGTGCCAGCAGTTTGGGAACGGCTAGCACAGATACGCAGTATTTT.

The rearrangement joins TRBV4-1 to TRBJ2-7; TRBD2 aligns across 7 bases. Germline CDR1 and CDR2: MGHRA and YSYEKL. The ends lost 0 bases at V and 2 bases at J; junction bases unmatched: 4. CDR3 size: 15 residues. CDR3 sequence reads: CASSQEAGVPYEQYF. CDR3 coding DNA: TGCGCCAGCAGCCAAGAGGCGGGAGTCCCCTACGAGCAGTACTTC.

The chain combines TRBV11-3 with TRBJ2-2; D gene unclear. The germline gives CDR1 SGHNT, CDR2 YENEEA. The CDR3 extends over 17 amino acids. V lost 1 base to trimming and J lost 4 bases, with 16 bases between them. The CDR3 protein is CASSLGGPRAFTGELFF. In DNA, the CDR3 is TGTGCCAGCAGCTTAGGGGGTCCTCGAGCGTTCACCGGGGAGCTGTTTTTT.